One T cell receptor beta chain is described in this entry. The donors gave bone marrow, and they were healthy. This sample was taken from a study of cytomegalovirus exposure and HLA in healthy donors. CDR3 length equals 14 residues. V lost 8 bases and J lost 1, with 14 bases in between. Germline CDR1 MDHEN, CDR2 SYDVKM. PCR was performed using 60 Vbeta and 13 Jbeta primers. Only in-frame clones appear in the TCRdb table, and some are missing; sequencing was by immunoSEQ multiplex PCR. Among about 240,000 clones listed, 81% were seen once. This sequence was found in a woman aged 55-69 years in good health and CMV-seropositive. V usage is TRBV28 and J usage is TRBJ1-1, with a weak D call TRBD1 (5 bases). The source material was PBMCs. DNA of the CDR3: TGTGCCAGCGGCGAGAGACAGCAGAACACTGAAGCTTTCTTT. The encoded protein is CASGERQQNTEAFF.